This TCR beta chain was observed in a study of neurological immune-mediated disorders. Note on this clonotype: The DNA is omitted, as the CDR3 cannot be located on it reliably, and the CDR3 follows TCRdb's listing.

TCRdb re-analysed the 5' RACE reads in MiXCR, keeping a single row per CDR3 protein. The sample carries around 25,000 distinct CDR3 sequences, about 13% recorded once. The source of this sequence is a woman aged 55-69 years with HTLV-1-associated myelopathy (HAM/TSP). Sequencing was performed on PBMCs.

This CDR3 is CASSFYICSAYSPGSSSYEQYF. This chain connects TRBV13 to TRBJ2-7; the D call in the table, TRBD1, was not verified against the DNA. Germline V lookup: CDR1 PRHDT, CDR2 FYEKMQ (reference sequence). The CDR3 spans 22 amino acids, including both terminal residues.